The rows below give T cell receptor beta chains drawn from one sample of a study of OX40 agonist ivuxolimab in advanced cancers. Repertoires were generated with immunoSEQ multiplex PCR, while TCRdb's copy carries only in-frame clones and drops some. The data hold some 69,000 clones, with 88% observed a single time. Here the sequenced sample was CD4+ or CD8+ T cells sorted from blood, taken in a trial of the OX40 agonist ivuxolimab. All receptors derive from an adult with an advanced solid tumor such as melanoma, head and neck, liver or kidney cancer. The CDR3 runs from the conserved cysteine through the conserved F or W. D genes are given only for firm matches. Expanded clones get a size class; other rows say once, few or many, or leave the size out.

>TRBJ2-5|-|TRBV25-1|TRBD1
CASSRRTGETQYF
TGTGCCAGCAGTAGAAGGACAGGAGAGACCCAGTACTTC
>TRBJ1-2|-|TRBV4-1|-
CASSHPAQGRRRGYTF
TGCGCCAGCAGCCACCCGGCCCAGGGGCGCCGGCGGGGCTACACCTTC
>TRBJ2-1|-|TRBV5-1|-
CASSAGTHNEQFF
TGCGCCAGCAGCGCCGGGACTCACAATGAGCAGTTCTTC
>TRBJ2-7|-|TRBV11-1|TRBD2
CASSLVGTSGYYEQYF
TGTGCCAGCAGCTTAGTAGGGACTAGCGGGTACTACGAGCAGTACTTC
>TRBJ2-1|-|TRBV19|-
CASSIGLDLISNEQFF
TGTGCCAGTAGTATCGGCCTTGACCTGATCTCCAATGAGCAGTTCTTC
>TRBJ1-1|few|TRBV2|-
CASSEQGMSTEAFF
TGTGCCAGCAGTGAACAGGGAATGAGCACTGAAGCTTTCTTT
>TRBJ2-7|-|TRBV9|-
CASSVDPSETYEQYF
TGTGCCAGCAGCGTAGATCCTAGCGAGACCTACGAGCAGTACTTC
>TRBJ2-1|-|TRBV21-1|-
CASSKEVSGRADNEQFF
TGTGCCAGCAGCAAAGAGGTCAGCGGGAGGGCCGACAATGAGCAGTTCTTC
>TRBJ1-1|-|TRBV14|-
CASSQAPNTEAFF
TGTGCCAGCAGCCAGGCACCGAACACTGAAGCTTTCTTT
>TRBJ1-2|-|TRBV7-8|TRBD1
CASSLAQGADGYTF
TGTGCCAGCAGCTTAGCGCAGGGGGCAGATGGCTACACCTTC
>TRBJ2-7|-|TRBV6-1|-
CASSEVRHTYEQYF
TGTGCCAGCAGTGAAGTCAGACATACCTACGAGCAGTACTTC
>TRBJ2-7|-|TRBV18|TRBD2
CASSSLAGGSYEQYF
TGTGCCAGCTCGTCCCTAGCGGGAGGCTCCTACGAGCAGTACTTC